Below, 20 T cell receptor beta chains from the same sample are listed, as sequenced in a study of OX40 agonist ivuxolimab in advanced cancers. Produced via immunoSEQ multiplex PCR; TCRdb's table is partial and in-frame only. This table holds tens of thousands of clones, approximately 86% found once. Here the sequenced sample was CD4+ or CD8+ T cells sorted from blood, taken in a trial of the OX40 agonist ivuxolimab. These receptor sequences come from an adult with an advanced solid tumor such as melanoma, head and neck, liver or kidney cancer.

This chain connects TRBV7-9 to TRBJ2-2; weak D call: TRBD1 (5 bases). V was cut by 2 bases and J by 6 bases, with 13 bases left in between. CDR3 size: 15 residues. Per the germline V gene, CDR1 is SEHNR and CDR2 is FQNEAQ (reference sequence). The CDR3 loop is CASSLNTGVSGELFF. CDR3 sequence (DNA): TGTGCCAGCAGCTTAAATACAGGTGTTTCCGGGGAGCTGTTTTTT.

This clone was seen once. The chain recombines TRBV7-9 with TRBJ2-7; 15 bases are shared with TRBD2. The germline CDR1 and CDR2 sequences are SEHNR and FQNEAQ (reference sequence). V was clipped by 7 bases and J by 0 bases; unmatched bases: 10. This CDR3 is 18 amino acids long. DNA of the CDR3: TGTGCCAGCACCCGCGGGACTAGCGGGGGGTCTAGCTCCTACGAGCAGTACTTC. It translates to CASTRGTSGGSSSYEQYF. Filled out from reference TRBV7-9 and TRBJ2-7, the complete variable domain reads DTGVSQNPRHKITKRGQNVTFRCDPISEHNRLYWYRQTLGQGPEFLTYFQNEAQLEKSRLLSDRFSAERPKGSFSTLEIQRTEQGDSAMYLCASTRGTSGGSSSYEQYFGPGTRLTVT.

CDR3 amino acids: CASSSGLAPPQDTQYF. The CDR3 DNA sequence: TGTGCCAGCAGCTCGGGACTAGCCCCACCGCAAGATACGCAGTATTTT. V gene TRBV5-4 combines with J gene TRBJ2-3; the match to TRBD2 covers 9 bases. This CDR3 comprises 16 residues. Germline lookup yields CDR1 SGHNT and CDR2 YYREEE (reference sequence). After removal of 3 bases from V and 5 bases from J, the junction contained 10 bases not matched to a gene.

This rearrangement joins TRBV27 to TRBJ1-1; TRBD1 matches at 7 bases. CDR3 size: 14 residues. The trim removed 6 bases at V and 3 bases at J, leaving 7 bases unmatched. Germline V gives CDR1 MNHEY, CDR2 SMNVEV (reference sequence). For the CDR3, the DNA is TGTGCCAGCAGCCAACAGGGGACTTACACTGAAGCTTTCTTT. Its translation is CASSQQGTYTEAFF.

V is TRBV19 and J is TRBJ2-7, with 7 positions matching TRBD2. Germline V gene lookup returns CDR1 LNHDA and CDR2 SQIVND (reference sequence). The CDR3 is made up of 15 amino acids. V was pared by 1 base and J by 3 bases, with 6 bases of the junction left unmatched. The CDR3 bases are TGTGCCAGTAGTATAGGGGGAGGGGACCACTACGAGCAGTACTTC. Protein: CASSIGGGDHYEQYF.

Regarding this clone: At one boundary the junction diverges from the germline segment, which might be a read error. Different DNA sequences within this sample yield the same CDR3. CDR3: CASQGLTGELFF. The CDR3 DNA follows: TGTGCCAGCCAGGGGCTCACCGGGGAACTGTTTTTT. This rearrangement joins TRBV28 to TRBJ2-2; TRBD1 might be the D (6 bases). CDR1 and CDR2 (germline): MDHEN, SYDVKM. This CDR3 is built from 12 residues.

This chain connects TRBV18 to TRBJ1-3; no firm D call. Per germline, CDR1 KGHSH and CDR2 LQKENI. Trimming left V 2 bases short and J 4 bases short, with 18 bases between. CDR3 length: 17 amino acids. The DNA of the CDR3 is TGTGCCAGCTCACCAGACACCATGGGAAGCCCCGGAAACACCATATATTTT. It yields the protein CASSPDTMGSPGNTIYF.

This chain connects TRBV18 to TRBJ1-3; 10 bases match TRBD1. The CDR3 contains 18 residues. V lost 4 bases, J lost 2 bases, and 11 bases stayed unmatched. CDR1 and CDR2 (germline): KGHSH, LQKENI. CDR3 loop: CASSQGQGPTLTGNTIYF. CDR3 bases: TGTGCCAGCTCACAGGGACAGGGGCCCACACTCACTGGAAACACCATATATTTT.

The chain uses TRBV10-3 and TRBJ1-1; the match to TRBD1 covers 7 bases. The CDR3 is made up of 13 amino acids. V trimming: 3 bases; J trimming: 7 bases; junction bases outside the gene matches: 5. From germline, CDR1 is ENHRY and CDR2 SYGVKD. CDR3 DNA: TGTGCCATCAGTGAAGACGGGACAGTTGAAGCTTTCTTT. Its translation: CAISEDGTVEAFF.

This clone was seen just once. The chain links TRBV16 to TRBJ2-5; no definite D call. Germline V gene lookup returns CDR1 KGHSY and CDR2 FQNENV. Deletions cut 2 bases from V and 1 base from J, with 5 bases between. The CDR3 is 13 residues long. CDR3 DNA: TGTGCCAGCAGCCAAGGAAGCCAAGAGACCCAGTACTTC. Its translation is CASSQGSQETQYF.

The CDR3 region has the DNA TGTGCCAGCTCAACCAGTCGCGGGGGACACTCGAAAAACACCGGGGAGCTGTTTTTT. This encodes CASSTSRGGHSKNTGELFF. The rearrangement joins TRBV18 to TRBJ2-2; D perhaps matches TRBD2 (7 bases). This CDR3 has 19 amino acids. Trimming took off 5 bases at V and 2 bases at J, with 24 bases between the two ends. Looked up from germline, CDR1 is KGHSH and CDR2 is LQKENI.

As DNA, the CDR3 is TGTGCCAGCAGTAGCAGAACAGGGGGGAACACTGAAGCTTTCTTT. This sequence encodes CASSSRTGGNTEAFF. The chain uses TRBV6-1 and TRBJ1-1, with TRBD1 matching 8 bases. Germline CDR1 MNHNS, CDR2 SASEGT. This CDR3 is built from 15 residues. The V and J ends lost 5 bases and 1 base, in that order; junction bases with no gene match: 6.

V usage is TRBV19 and J usage is TRBJ2-6; tentative D call: TRBD1 (6 bases). The CDR3 is made up of 23 amino acids. The germline CDR1 and CDR2 sequences are LNHDA and SQIVND (reference sequence). With 8 bases removed from V and 5 bases from J, the gap between germline ends came to 40 bases. The CDR3 sequence: CASLPRKEQGPSSRVGRANVLTF. The CDR3 region has the DNA TGTGCCAGTCTACCCCGGAAGGAACAGGGCCCGTCGTCCCGAGTCGGTAGGGCCAACGTCCTGACTTTC.

The chain uses TRBV5-5 and TRBJ2-4; 11 bases agree with TRBD1. This CDR3 has 15 residues. CDR1 and CDR2 (germline): SGHKS, YYEKEE (reference sequence). The V gene end was trimmed by 5 bases and the J gene end by 7 bases; junction bases not matched to a gene: 8. CDR3 in amino acids: CASSNGQGARNIQYF. The DNA of the CDR3 is TGTGCCAGCAGTAATGGACAGGGGGCGCGGAACATTCAGTACTTC.

The rearrangement joins TRBV18 to TRBJ2-5, with a possible D match to TRBD1 (6 bases). V was trimmed by 2 bases and J by 2 bases, leaving 9 bases between them. The CDR3 contains 14 residues. Germline assignment: CDR1 KGHSH and CDR2 LQKENI. This CDR3 reads CASSPTQGQETQYF. DNA for the CDR3: TGTGCCAGCTCACCAACCCAGGGGCAAGAGACCCAGTACTTC.

This clone was seen a single time. This chain uses TRBV10-3 with TRBJ2-1; D is possibly TRBD1 or TRBD2 (5 bases each). CDR3 length: 13 amino acids. The germline CDR1 and CDR2 sequences are ENHRY and SYGVKD. V lost 4 bases and J lost 3, with 7 bases in between. In nucleotides, the CDR3 is TGTGCCATCAGTGGGGACGGCTACAATGAGCAGTTCTTC. Translated, it gives CAISGDGYNEQFF.

The chain carries TRBV9 and TRBJ1-6; tentatively, D is TRBD1 (6 bases). The germline V gene has CDR1 SGDLS and CDR2 YYNGEE. The CDR3 contains 11 residues. V gave up 4 bases and J gave up 14 bases, with 10 bases separating them. The CDR3: CASSPGTSLHF. Written as DNA, the CDR3 is TGTGCCAGCAGCCCGGGGACATCCCTCCACTTT.

The V gene is TRBV19, the J gene TRBJ1-2; 7 positions agree with TRBD1. Trimming cost V 6 bases and J 6 bases; bases outside gene matches: 13. This CDR3 is built from 15 residues. Germline V lookup: CDR1 LNHDA, CDR2 SQIVND (reference sequence). The CDR3 protein is CASRLVGGAEDGYTF. DNA of the CDR3: TGTGCCAGTAGATTAGTAGGGGGCGCAGAAGATGGCTACACCTTC.

The V call is TRBV6-6, the J call TRBJ2-5; D is ambiguous. CDR1 MNHNY and CDR2 SVGAGI come from the germline V gene (reference sequence). The CDR3 runs 12 residues. The V end lost 6 bases, the J end lost 2 bases, and 7 bases lay between the germline ends. The CDR3 reads CASRAEQETQYF. In DNA, the CDR3 is TGTGCCAGCAGGGCAGAACAAGAGACCCAGTACTTC.

This chain connects TRBV11-3 to TRBJ2-5; possibly TRBD1 for D (6 bases). This CDR3 contains 14 residues. Trimming shortened V by 5 bases and J by 0 bases, and 10 bases separated the two germline ends. Germline loops: CDR1 SGHNT, CDR2 YENEEA. CDR3 in amino acids: CASSLNRDQETQYF. CDR3 in DNA: TGTGCCAGCAGCCTCAACAGGGACCAAGAGACCCAGTACTTC.